The clone carrying this TCR beta chain was picked up a small number of times. This sample is drawn from a study of blood T cells in healthy people across ages. Combining a sample-barcoded 5' primer with a J-beta primer mix, a second PCR ran for 7 to 11 cycles. Every molecule of cDNA carried a tag from a template-switch adaptor with 12 random nucleotides. CDR3-containing paired-end reads numbered at least 3 million in each sample. One entry per CDR3 protein results from TCRdb running MiXCR on the 5' RACE reads. The sample holds around 1.5 million distinct CDR3 sequences, 35% to 45% seen once. The CDR3 has 15 amino acids. Germline V gene data show CDR1 as LNHNV and CDR2 as YYDKDF (reference sequence). Trimming took 3 bases from V and 3 from J; bases not matched to a gene: 4.

The chain couples TRBV15 to TRBJ2-1, with TRBD1 identical over 8 bases. Sample: blood. The source is a woman younger than 30 in good health. The CDR3 sequence: CATSSSGGLYNEQFF. The CDR3 nucleotides read TGTGCCACCAGCAGTTCAGGGGGCCTCTACAATGAGCAGTTCTTC.